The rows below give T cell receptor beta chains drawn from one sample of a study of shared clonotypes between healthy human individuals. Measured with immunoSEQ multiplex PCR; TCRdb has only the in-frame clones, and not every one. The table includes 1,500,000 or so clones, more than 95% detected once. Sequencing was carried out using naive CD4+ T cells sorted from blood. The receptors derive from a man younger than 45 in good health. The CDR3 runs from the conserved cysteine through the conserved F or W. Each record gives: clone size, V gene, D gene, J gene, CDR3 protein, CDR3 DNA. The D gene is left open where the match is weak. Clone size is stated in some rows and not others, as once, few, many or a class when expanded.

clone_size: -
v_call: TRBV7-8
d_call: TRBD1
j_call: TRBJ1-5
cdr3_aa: CASSSSTGPGSNQPQHF
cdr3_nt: TGTGCCAGCAGCTCATCGACAGGGCCGGGTAGCAATCAGCCCCAGCATTTT

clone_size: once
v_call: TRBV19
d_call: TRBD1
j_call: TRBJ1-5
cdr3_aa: CASSMGTGRQPQHF
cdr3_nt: TGTGCCAGTAGTATGGGGACAGGGAGGCAGCCCCAGCATTTT

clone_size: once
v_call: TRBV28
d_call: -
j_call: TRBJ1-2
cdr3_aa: CASSPPGVYGYTF
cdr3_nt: TGTGCCAGCAGTCCCCCCGGGGTCTATGGCTACACCTTC

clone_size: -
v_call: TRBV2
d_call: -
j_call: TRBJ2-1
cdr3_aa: CASSVAGQTYNEQFF
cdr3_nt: TGTGCCAGCAGCGTGGCAGGTCAAACCTACAATGAGCAGTTCTTC

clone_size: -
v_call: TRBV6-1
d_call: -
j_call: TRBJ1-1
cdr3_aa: CASSAAGWGTEAFF
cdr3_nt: TGTGCCAGCAGTGCGGCAGGGTGGGGGACTGAAGCTTTCTTT

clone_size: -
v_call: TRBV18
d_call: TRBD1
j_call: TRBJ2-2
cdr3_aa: CASSPRQGLKNTGELFF
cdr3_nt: TGTGCCAGCTCACCGAGACAGGGGTTGAAGAACACCGGGGAGCTGTTTTTT

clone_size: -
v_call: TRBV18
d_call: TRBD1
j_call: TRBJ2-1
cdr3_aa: CASSPPYGTELYNEQFF
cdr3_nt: TGTGCCAGCTCACCACCGTACGGGACAGAACTTTACAATGAGCAGTTCTTC

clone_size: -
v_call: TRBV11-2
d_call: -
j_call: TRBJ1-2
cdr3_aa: CASRDSYRGYGYTF
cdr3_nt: TGTGCCAGCAGGGACAGCTACAGAGGCTATGGCTACACCTTC

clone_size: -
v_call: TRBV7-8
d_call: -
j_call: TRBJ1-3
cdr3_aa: CASSRTGGGLGRDTIYF
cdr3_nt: TGTGCCAGCAGCCGCACTGGGGGTGGCCTTGGGAGAGACACCATATATTTT

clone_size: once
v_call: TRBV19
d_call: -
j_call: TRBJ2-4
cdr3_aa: CASSVDSGGIQYF
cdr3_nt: TGTGCCAGTAGTGTCGACTCCGGGGGCATTCAGTACTTC

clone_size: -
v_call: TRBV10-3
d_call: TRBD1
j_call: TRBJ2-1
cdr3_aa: CAISRQGLFSDEQFF
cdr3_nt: TGTGCCATCAGTCGACAGGGTTTGTTCTCTGATGAGCAGTTCTTC

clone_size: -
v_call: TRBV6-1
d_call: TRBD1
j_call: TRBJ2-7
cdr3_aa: CAALPGTGDEQYF
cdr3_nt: TGTGCCGCTTTACCGGGGACAGGGGATGAGCAGTACTTC

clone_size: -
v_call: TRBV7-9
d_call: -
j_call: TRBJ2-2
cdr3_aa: CASRYTGIPNTGELFF
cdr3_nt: TGTGCCAGCAGATATACAGGGATTCCGAACACCGGGGAGCTGTTTTTT

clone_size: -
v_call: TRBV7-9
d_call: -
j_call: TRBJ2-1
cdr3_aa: CASSLSRGGRILNEQFF
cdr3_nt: TGTGCCAGCAGCTTATCACGTGGGGGGAGGATATTGAATGAGCAGTTCTTC

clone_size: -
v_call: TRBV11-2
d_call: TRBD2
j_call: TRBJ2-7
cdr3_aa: CASSLGLAHYEQYF
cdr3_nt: TGTGCCAGCAGCTTAGGACTAGCGCACTACGAGCAGTACTTC

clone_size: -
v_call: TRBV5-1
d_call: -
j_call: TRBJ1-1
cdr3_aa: CASSLGFRMNTEAFF
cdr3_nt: TGCGCCAGCAGCTTGGGATTCAGGATGAACACTGAAGCTTTCTTT

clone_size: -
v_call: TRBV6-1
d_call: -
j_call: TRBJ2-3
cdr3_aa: CASSELGASTDTQYF
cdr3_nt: TGTGCCAGCAGTGAGCTCGGGGCTAGCACAGATACGCAGTATTTT

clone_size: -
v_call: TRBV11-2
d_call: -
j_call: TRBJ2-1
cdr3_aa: CASRRALTYNEQFF
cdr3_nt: TGTGCCAGCAGGCGGGCGTTAACCTACAATGAGCAGTTCTTC

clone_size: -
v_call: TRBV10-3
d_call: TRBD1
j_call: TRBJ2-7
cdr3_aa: CAIRGQGAPYEQYF
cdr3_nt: TGTGCCATCAGAGGACAGGGAGCCCCCTACGAGCAGTACTTC

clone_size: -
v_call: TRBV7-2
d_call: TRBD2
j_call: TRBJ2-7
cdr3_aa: CASSLFSLVGGPYEQYF
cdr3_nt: TGTGCCAGCAGCTTATTCTCCCTAGTGGGAGGGCCCTACGAGCAGTACTTC

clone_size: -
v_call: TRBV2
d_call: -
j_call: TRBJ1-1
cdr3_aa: CASSPYRLGQLNTEAFF
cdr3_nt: TGTGCCAGCAGCCCTTATCGTCTCGGGCAATTGAACACTGAAGCTTTCTTT

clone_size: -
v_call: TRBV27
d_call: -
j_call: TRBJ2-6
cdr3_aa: CASSFVGSGANVLTF
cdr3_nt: TGTGCCAGCAGTTTTGTGGGCTCTGGGGCCAACGTCCTGACTTTC

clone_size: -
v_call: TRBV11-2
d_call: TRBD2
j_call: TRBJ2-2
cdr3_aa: CASSFGLAGEGGELFF
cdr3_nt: TGTGCCAGCAGCTTCGGACTAGCGGGAGAGGGCGGGGAGCTGTTTTTT

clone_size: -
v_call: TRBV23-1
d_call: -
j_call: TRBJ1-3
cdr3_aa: CASSQNDAGGTSGNTIYF
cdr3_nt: TGCGCCAGCAGTCAAAATGATGCCGGTGGGACGTCTGGAAACACCATATATTTT

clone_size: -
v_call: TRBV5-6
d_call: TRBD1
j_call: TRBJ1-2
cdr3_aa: CASRDRGLANYGYTF
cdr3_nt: TGTGCCAGCCGGGACAGGGGCTTAGCTAACTATGGCTACACCTTC

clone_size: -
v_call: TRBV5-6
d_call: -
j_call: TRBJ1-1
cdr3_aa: CASSLGRLRTEAFF
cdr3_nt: TGTGCCAGCAGCTTGGGCCGGCTCCGGACTGAAGCTTTCTTT

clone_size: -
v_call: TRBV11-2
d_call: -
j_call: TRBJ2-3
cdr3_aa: CASSPMTVRFTDTQYF
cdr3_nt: TGTGCCAGCAGCCCCATGACAGTCCGCTTCACAGATACGCAGTATTTT

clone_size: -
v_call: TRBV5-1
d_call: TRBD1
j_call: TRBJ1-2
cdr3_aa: CASSLGGQGHYGYTF
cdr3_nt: TGCGCCAGCAGCTTGGGAGGACAGGGGCACTATGGCTACACCTTC

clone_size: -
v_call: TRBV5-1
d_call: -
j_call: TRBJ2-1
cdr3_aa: CASSATKTLHEQFF
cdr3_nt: TGCGCCAGCAGCGCGACTAAGACTCTTCATGAGCAGTTCTTC

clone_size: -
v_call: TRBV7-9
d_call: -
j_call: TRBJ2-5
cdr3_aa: CASSLAREETQYF
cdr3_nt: TGTGCCAGCAGCTTAGCTAGGGAAGAGACCCAGTACTTC